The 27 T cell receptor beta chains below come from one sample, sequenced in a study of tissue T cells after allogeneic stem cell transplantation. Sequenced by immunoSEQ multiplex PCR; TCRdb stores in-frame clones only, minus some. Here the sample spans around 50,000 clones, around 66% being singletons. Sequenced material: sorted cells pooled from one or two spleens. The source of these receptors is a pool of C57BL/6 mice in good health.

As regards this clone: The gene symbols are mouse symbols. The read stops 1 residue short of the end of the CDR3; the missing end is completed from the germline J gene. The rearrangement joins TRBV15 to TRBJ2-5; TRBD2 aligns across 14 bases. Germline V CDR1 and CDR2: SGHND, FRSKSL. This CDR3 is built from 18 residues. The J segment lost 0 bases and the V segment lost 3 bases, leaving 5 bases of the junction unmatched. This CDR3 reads CASSFRDWGGFNQDTQYF. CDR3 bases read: TGTGCCAGCAGTTTCCGGGACTGGGGGGGCTTTAACCAAGACACCCAGTAC. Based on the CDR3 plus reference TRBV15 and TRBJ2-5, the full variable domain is DAGVTQTPRHEVAEKGQTIILKCEPVSGHNDLFWYRQTKIQGLELLSYFRSKSLMEDGGAFKDRFKAEMLNSSFSTLKIQPTEPKDSAVYLCASSFRDWGGFNQDTQYFGPGTRLLVL.

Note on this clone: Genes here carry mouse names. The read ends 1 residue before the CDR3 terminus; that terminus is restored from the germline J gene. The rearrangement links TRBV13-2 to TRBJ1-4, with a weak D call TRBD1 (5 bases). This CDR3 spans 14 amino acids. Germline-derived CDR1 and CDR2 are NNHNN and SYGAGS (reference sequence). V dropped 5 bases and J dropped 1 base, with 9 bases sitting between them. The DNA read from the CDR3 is TGTGCCAGCGGGTCCGGGGCTTCCAACGAAAGATTATTT. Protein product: CASGSGASNERLF. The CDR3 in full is CASGSGASNERLFF.

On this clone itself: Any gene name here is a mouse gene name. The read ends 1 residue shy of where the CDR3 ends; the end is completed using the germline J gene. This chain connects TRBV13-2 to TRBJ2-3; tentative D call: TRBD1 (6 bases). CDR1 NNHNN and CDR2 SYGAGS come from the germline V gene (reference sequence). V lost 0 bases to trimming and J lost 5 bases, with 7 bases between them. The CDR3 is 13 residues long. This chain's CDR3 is CASGDEGVETLYF. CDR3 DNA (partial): TGTGCCAGCGGTGATGAGGGGGTAGAAACGCTGTAT.

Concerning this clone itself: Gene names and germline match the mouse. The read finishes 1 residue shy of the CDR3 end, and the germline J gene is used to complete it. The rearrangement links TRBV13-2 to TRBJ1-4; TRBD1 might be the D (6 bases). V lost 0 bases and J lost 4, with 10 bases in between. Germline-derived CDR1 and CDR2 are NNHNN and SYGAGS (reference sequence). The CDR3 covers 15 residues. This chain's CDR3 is CASGDVGQNNERLFF. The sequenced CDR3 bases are TGTGCCAGCGGTGATGTGGGACAAAACAACGAAAGATTATTT.

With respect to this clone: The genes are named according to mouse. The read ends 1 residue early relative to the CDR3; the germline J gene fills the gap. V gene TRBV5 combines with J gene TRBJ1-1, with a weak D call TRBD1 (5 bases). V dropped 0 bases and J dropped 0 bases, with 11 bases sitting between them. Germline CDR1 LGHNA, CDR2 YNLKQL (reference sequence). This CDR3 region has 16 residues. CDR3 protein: CASSQDLRTSNTEVFF. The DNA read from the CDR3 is TGTGCCAGCAGCCAAGATCTACGGACATCAAACACAGAAGTCTTC.

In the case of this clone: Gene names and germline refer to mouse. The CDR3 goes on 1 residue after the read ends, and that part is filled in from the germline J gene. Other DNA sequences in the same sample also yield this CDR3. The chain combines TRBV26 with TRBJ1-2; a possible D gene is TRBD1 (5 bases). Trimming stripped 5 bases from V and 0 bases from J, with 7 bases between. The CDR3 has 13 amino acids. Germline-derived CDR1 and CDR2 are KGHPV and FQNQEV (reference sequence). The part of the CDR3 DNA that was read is TGTGCCAGCAGTTTGACAGCAAACTCCGACTACACC. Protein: CASSLTANSDYT. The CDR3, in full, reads CASSLTANSDYTF.

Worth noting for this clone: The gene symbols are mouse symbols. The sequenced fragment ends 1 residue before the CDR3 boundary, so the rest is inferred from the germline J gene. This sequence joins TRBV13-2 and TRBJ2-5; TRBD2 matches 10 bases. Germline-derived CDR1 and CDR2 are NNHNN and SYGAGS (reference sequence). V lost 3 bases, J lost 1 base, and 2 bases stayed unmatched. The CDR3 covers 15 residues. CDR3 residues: CASGVGTGDQDTQYF. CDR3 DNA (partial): TGTGCCAGCGGTGTCGGGACTGGGGACCAAGACACCCAGTAC.

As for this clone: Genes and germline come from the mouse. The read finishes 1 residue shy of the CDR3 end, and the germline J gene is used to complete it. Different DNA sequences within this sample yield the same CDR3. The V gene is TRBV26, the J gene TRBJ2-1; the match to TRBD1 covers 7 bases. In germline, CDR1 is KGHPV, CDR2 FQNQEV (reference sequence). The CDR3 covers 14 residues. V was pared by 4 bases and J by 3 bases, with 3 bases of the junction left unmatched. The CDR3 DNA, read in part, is TGTGCCAGCAGTCCCGACAGGGTCTATGCTGAGCAGTTC. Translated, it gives CASSPDRVYAEQF. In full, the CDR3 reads CASSPDRVYAEQFF.

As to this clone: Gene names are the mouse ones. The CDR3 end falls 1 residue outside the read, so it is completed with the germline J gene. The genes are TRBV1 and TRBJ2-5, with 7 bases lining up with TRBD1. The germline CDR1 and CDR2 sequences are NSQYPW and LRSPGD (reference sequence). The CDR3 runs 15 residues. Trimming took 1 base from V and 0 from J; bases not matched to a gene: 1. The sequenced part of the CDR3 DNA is TGCACCTGCAGTGCAGCACAGGGGAACCAAGACACCCAGTAC. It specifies CTCSAAQGNQDTQY. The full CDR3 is CTCSAAQGNQDTQYF.

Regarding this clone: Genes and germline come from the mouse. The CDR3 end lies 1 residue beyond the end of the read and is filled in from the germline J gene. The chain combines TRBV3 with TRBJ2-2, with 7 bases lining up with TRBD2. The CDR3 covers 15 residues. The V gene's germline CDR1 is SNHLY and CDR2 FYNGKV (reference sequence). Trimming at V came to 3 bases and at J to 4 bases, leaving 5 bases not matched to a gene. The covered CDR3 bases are TGTGCCAGCAGCTTGGGGGGGACGGGCACCGGGCAGCTCTAC. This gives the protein CASSLGGTGTGQLY. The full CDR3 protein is CASSLGGTGTGQLYF.

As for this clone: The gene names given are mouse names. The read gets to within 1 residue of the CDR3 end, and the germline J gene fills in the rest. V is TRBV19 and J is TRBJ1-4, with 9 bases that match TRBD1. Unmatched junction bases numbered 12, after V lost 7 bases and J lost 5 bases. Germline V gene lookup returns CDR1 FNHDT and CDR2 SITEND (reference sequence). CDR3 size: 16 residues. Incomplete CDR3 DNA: TGTGCCAGCCGTTACGACAGGGGGAAGGGGAACGAAAGATTATTT. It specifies CASRYDRGKGNERLF. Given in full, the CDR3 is CASRYDRGKGNERLFF.

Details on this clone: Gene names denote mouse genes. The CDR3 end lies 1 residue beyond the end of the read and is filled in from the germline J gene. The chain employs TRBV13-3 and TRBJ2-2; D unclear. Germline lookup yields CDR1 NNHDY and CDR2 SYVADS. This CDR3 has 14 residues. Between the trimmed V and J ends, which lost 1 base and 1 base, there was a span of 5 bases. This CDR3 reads CASSDPKNTGQLYF. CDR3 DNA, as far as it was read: TGTGCCAGCAGTGATCCCAAAAACACCGGGCAGCTCTAC.

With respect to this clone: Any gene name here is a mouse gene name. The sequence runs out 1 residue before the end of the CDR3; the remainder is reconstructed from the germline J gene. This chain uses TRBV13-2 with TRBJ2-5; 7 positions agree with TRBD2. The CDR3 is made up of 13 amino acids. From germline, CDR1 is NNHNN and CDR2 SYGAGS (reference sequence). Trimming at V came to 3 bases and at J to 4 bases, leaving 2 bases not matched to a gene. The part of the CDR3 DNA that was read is TGTGCCAGCGGTGCCGGGGGGGAAGACACCCAGTAC. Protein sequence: CASGAGGEDTQY. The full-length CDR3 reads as CASGAGGEDTQYF.

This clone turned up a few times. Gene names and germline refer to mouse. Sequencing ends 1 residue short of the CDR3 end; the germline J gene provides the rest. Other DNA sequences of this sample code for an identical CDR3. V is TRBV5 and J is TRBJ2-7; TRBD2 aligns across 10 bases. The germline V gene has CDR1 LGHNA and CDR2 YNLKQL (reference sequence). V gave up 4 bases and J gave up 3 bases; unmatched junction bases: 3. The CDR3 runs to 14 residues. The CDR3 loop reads CASSPGTGDYEQYF. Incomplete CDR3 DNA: TGTGCCAGCAGCCCGGGGACTGGGGACTATGAACAGTAC.

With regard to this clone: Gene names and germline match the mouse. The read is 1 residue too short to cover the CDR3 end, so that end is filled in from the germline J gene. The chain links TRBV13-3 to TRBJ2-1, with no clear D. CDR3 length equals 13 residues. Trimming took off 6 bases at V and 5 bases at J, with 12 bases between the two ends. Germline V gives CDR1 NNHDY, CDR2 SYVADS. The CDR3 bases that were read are TGTGCCAGCAAAGGACCTCTTGATGCTGAGCAGTTC. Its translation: CASKGPLDAEQF. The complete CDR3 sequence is CASKGPLDAEQFF.

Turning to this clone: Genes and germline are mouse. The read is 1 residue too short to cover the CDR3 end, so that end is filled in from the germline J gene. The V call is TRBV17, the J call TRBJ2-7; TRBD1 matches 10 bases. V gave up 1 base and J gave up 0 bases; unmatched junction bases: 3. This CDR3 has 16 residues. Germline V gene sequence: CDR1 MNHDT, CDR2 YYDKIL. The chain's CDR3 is CASSRGTGGASYEQYF. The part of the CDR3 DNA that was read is TGTGCTAGCAGTAGAGGGACAGGGGGGGCCTCCTATGAACAGTAC.

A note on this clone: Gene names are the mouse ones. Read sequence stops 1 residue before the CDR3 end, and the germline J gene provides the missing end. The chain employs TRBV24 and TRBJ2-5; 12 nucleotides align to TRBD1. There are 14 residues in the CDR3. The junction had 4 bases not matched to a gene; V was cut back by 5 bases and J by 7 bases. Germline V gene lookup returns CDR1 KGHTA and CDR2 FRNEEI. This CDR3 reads CASSRDRGQNTQYF. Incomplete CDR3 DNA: TGTGCCAGCAGTAGGGACAGGGGGCAGAACACCCAGTAC.

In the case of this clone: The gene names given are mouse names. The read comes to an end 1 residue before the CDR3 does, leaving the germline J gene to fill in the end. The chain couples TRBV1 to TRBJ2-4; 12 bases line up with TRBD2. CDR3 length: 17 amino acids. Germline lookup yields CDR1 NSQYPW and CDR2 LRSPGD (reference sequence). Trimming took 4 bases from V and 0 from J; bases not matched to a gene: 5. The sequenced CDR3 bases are TGCACCTGCAGTGGGGGACTGGGGGGCCTGAGTCAAAACACCTTGTAC. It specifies CTCSGGLGGLSQNTLY. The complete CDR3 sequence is CTCSGGLGGLSQNTLYF.

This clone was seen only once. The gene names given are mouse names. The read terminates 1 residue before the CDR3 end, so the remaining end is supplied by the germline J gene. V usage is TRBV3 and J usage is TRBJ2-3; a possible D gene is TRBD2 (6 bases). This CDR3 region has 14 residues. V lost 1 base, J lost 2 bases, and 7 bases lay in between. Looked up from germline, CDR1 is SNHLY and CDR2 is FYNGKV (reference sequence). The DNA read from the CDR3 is TGTGCCAGCAGCTTAGACTGGGTTGCAGAAACGCTGTAT. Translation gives CASSLDWVAETLY. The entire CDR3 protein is CASSLDWVAETLYF. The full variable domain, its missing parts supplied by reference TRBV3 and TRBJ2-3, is GPKVLQIPSHQIIDMGQMVTLNCDPVSNHLYFYWYKQILGQQMEFLVNFYNGKVMEKSKLFKDQFSVERPDGSYFTLKIQPTALEDSAVYFCASSLDWVAETLYFGSGTRLTVL.

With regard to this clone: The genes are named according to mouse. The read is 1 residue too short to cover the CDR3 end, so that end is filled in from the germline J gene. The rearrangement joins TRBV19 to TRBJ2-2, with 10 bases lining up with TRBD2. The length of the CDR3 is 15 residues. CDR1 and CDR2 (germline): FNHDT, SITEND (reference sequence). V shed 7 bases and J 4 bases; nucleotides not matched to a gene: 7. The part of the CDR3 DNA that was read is TGTGCCAGCGGTCGGCTGGGGGGGCCCACCGGGCAGCTCTAC. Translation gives CASGRLGGPTGQLY. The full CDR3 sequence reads CASGRLGGPTGQLYF.

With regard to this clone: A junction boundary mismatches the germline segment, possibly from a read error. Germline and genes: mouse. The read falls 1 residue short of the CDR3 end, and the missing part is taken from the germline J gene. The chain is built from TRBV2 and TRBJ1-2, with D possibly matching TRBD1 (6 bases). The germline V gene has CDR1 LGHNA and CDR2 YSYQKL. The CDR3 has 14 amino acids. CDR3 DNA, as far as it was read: TGTGCCAGCAGCCAACCGGGACAAAACTTCGACTACACC. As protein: CASSQPGQNFDYT. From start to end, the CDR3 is CASSQPGQNFDYTF.

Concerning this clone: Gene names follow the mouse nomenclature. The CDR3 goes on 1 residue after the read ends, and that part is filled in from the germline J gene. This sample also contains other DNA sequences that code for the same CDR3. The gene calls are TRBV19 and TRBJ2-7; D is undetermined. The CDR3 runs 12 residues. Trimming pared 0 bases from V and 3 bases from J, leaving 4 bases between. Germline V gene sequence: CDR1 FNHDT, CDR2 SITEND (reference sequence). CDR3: CASSIDNYEQYF. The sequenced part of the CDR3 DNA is TGTGCCAGCAGTATAGACAACTATGAACAGTAC. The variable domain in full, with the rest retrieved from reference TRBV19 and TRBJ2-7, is GGIITQTPKFLIGQEGQKLTLKCQQNFNHDTMYWYRQDSGKGLRLIYYSITENDLQKGDLSEGYDASREKKSSFSLTVTSAQKNEMAVFLCASSIDNYEQYFGPGTRLTVL.

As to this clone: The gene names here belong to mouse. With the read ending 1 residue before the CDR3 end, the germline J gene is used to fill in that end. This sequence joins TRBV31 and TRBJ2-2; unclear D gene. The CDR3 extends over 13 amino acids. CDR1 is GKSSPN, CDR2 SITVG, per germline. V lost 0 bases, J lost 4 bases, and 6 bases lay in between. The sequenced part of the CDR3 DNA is TGTGCCTGGAGTCTCGGCAGCACCGGGCAGCTCTAC. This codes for CAWSLGSTGQLY. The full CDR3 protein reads CAWSLGSTGQLYF.

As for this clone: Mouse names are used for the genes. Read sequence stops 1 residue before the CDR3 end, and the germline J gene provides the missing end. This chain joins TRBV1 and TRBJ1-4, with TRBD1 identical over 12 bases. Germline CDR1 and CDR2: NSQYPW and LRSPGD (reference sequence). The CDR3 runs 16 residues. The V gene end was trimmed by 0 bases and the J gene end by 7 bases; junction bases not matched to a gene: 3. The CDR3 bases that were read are TGCACCTGCAGTGCAGACGGGACAGGGGGCGTCGAAAGATTATTT. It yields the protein CTCSADGTGGVERLF. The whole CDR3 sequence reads CTCSADGTGGVERLFF.

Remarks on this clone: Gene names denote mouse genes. CDR3 sequence reads: CASSGTNYEQYF. CDR3 DNA, as far as it was read: TGTGCCAGCAGTGGGACAAACTATGAACAGTAC. The rearrangement joins TRBV15 to TRBJ2-7, with TRBD1 as a possible D gene (6 bases). The read terminates 1 residue ahead of where the CDR3 ends, so the germline J gene completes it. The CDR3 totals 12 residues. Germline CDR1 reads SGHND; CDR2 reads FRSKSL. Trimming took 5 bases from V and 3 from J, leaving 8 bases between them.

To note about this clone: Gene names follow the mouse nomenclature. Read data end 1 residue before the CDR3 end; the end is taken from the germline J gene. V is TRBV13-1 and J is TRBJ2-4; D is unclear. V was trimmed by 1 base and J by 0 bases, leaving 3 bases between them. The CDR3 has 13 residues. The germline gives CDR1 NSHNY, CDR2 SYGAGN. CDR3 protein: CASSDRSQNTLYF. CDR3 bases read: TGTGCCAGCAGTGATAGGAGTCAAAACACCTTGTAC.

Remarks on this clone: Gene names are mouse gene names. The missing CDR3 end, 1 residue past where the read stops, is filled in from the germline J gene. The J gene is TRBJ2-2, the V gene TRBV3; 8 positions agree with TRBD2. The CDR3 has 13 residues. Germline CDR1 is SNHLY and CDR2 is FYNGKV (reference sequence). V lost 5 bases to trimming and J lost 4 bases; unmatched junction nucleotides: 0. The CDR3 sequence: CASSDWGTGQLYF. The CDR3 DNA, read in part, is TGTGCCAGCAGCGACTGGGGCACCGGGCAGCTCTAC.